One sample yielded the 26 T cell receptor beta chains listed below, sequenced in a study of OX40 agonist ivuxolimab in advanced cancers. Method: immunoSEQ multiplex PCR; TCRdb's copy keeps in-frame clones and lacks some. The sample records under 25,000 clones, roughly 84% being singletons. This material consisted of CD4+ or CD8+ T cells sorted from blood, taken in a trial of the OX40 agonist ivuxolimab. Source of these receptors: an adult with an advanced solid tumor such as melanoma, head and neck, liver or kidney cancer.

This chain links TRBV27 with TRBJ1-2, with D possibly being TRBD1 (5 bases). The germline V gene has CDR1 MNHEY and CDR2 SMNVEV (reference sequence). Trimming removed 6 bases at V and 5 bases at J, with 19 bases between. The CDR3 has 15 amino acids. The DNA for the CDR3 is TGTGCCAGCAGAGCAGGGACGGACGGAATATATGGCTACACCTTC. This gives the protein CASRAGTDGIYGYTF.

The genes are TRBV30 and TRBJ1-2, with a weak D call TRBD1 (6 bases). Germline CDR1 GTSNPN, CDR2 SVGIG (reference sequence). V was cut by 4 bases and J by 8 bases, with 17 bases left in between. This CDR3 has 13 residues. The CDR3 DNA reads TGTGCCTGGATCAACCCGTGGGGGGGCGGCTACACCTTC. This codes for CAWINPWGGGYTF.

The chain is built from TRBV19 and TRBJ2-7, with a possible D match to TRBD2 (7 bases). V was shortened by 10 bases and J by 3 bases, with 19 bases between the two germline ends. Per germline, CDR1 LNHDA and CDR2 SQIVND (reference sequence). The CDR3 has 14 residues. CDR3 region: CATKPGRGGYEQYF. CDR3 DNA sequence: TGTGCCACCAAGCCAGGAAGGGGGGGCTACGAGCAGTACTTC.

V and J are TRBV30 and TRBJ2-7; perhaps TRBD1 as D (6 bases). This CDR3 has 12 amino acids. Between the trimmed V and J ends, which lost 5 bases and 4 bases, there was a span of 12 bases. Looked up from germline, CDR1 is GTSNPN and CDR2 is SVGIG (reference sequence). The CDR3 DNA reads as TGTGCCTGGGGAGACAGGCGGTACGAGCAGTACTTC. Translated, it gives CAWGDRRYEQYF.

This sequence joins TRBV6-6 and TRBJ2-1; no firm D call. The V end lost 10 bases, the J end lost 5 bases, and 12 bases lay between the germline ends. The germline CDR1 and CDR2 sequences are MNHNY and SVGAGI (reference sequence). CDR3 length: 12 residues. The CDR3 DNA is TGTGCCATACGGAGCCGAGACAATGAGCAGTTCTTC. Protein product: CAIRSRDNEQFF.

The chain uses TRBV2 and TRBJ1-4, with 9 bases matching TRBD1. Looked up from germline, CDR1 is SNHLY and CDR2 is FYNNEI. The CDR3 is 14 residues long. Trimming took 5 bases from V and 10 from J; bases not matched to a gene: 8. The CDR3 region is CASSSGQGLGKLFF. DNA of the CDR3: TGTGCCAGCAGTTCCGGACAGGGGTTAGGAAAACTGTTTTTT.

The CDR3 region has the DNA TGTGCCAGCAGACAGGGGGCACTTATGAACACTGAAGCTTTCTTT. Protein product: CASRQGALMNTEAFF. The chain combines TRBV7-2 with TRBJ1-1; 9 positions agree with TRBD1. Germline CDR1 reads SGHTA; CDR2 reads FQGNSA. Trimming removed 6 bases from V and 0 bases from J; junction bases left unmatched: 5. This CDR3 is 15 amino acids long. The variable domain in full, completed from reference TRBV7-2 and TRBJ1-1, reads GAGVSQSPSNKVTEKGKDVELRCDPISGHTALYWYRQSLGQGLEFLIYFQGNSAPDKSGLPSDRFSAERTGGSVSTLTIQRTQQEDSAVYLCASRQGALMNTEAFFGQGTRLTVV.

The rearrangement links TRBV7-2 to TRBJ2-5, with TRBD2 matching 12 bases. The CDR3 covers 17 residues. The J segment lost 4 bases and the V segment lost 5 bases, leaving 11 bases of the junction unmatched. CDR1 and CDR2 from the germline V gene are SGHTA and FQGNSA. The CDR3 DNA reads as TGTGCCAGCAGCCCCCAGACTAGCGGGAGAGGGAGAGAGACCCAGTACTTC. It yields the protein CASSPQTSGRGRETQYF.

J is TRBJ2-1 and V is TRBV2; D perhaps matches TRBD1 (6 bases). Trimming took off 10 bases at V and 1 base at J, with 14 bases between the two ends. This CDR3 has 14 amino acids. Germline V gives CDR1 SNHLY, CDR2 FYNNEI. As DNA, the CDR3 is TGTGCCATCCTACGACAGGAGTCCTACAATGAGCAGTTCTTC. It translates to CAILRQESYNEQFF.

The chain recombines TRBV19 with TRBJ2-7; TRBD2 aligns across 7 bases. The CDR3 length is 15 residues. From germline, CDR1 is LNHDA and CDR2 SQIVND (reference sequence). V lost 3 bases to trimming and J lost 4 bases; unmatched junction nucleotides: 9. The DNA of the CDR3 is TGTGCCAGTAGTATTATGAGGGGACTAAAATACGAGCAGTACTTC. It translates to CASSIMRGLKYEQYF.

This clone has just a few counts. The chain uses TRBV5-4 and TRBJ2-7, with D perhaps being TRBD1 or TRBD2 (5 bases each). This CDR3 is 14 amino acids long. Germline V gives CDR1 SGHNT, CDR2 YYREEE (reference sequence). V lost 5 bases and J 2 bases, leaving 14 bases between the germline ends. CDR3 DNA: TGTGCCAGCAGACTGGACAAGACTACCTACGAGCAGTACTTC. Residues: CASRLDKTTYEQYF.

The V gene is TRBV5-4, the J gene TRBJ2-3, with 10 bases that match TRBD2. The J segment lost 5 bases and the V segment lost 5 bases, leaving 8 bases of the junction unmatched. Germline lookup yields CDR1 SGHNT and CDR2 YYREEE (reference sequence). The CDR3 consists of 15 residues. CDR3 amino acids: CASRYQRGGKDTQYF. DNA of the CDR3: TGTGCCAGCAGATATCAGCGGGGGGGCAAAGATACGCAGTATTTT.

This chain joins TRBV2 and TRBJ2-7, with D possibly matching TRBD1 (5 bases). The V end lost 7 bases, the J end lost 2 bases, and 15 bases lay between the germline ends. Per the germline V gene, CDR1 is SNHLY and CDR2 is FYNNEI. There are 14 residues in the CDR3. The CDR3 nucleotides are TGTGCCAGCATTCCAGGGATGGGGCCCTACGAGCAGTACTTC. The encoded protein is CASIPGMGPYEQYF. The variable domain in full, completed from reference TRBV2 and TRBJ2-7, reads EPEVTQTPSHQVTQMGQEVILRCVPISNHLYFYWYRQILGQKVEFLVSFYNNEISEKSEIFDDQFSVERPDGSNFTLKIRSTKLEDSAMYFCASIPGMGPYEQYFGPGTRLTVT.

V usage is TRBV7-2 and J usage is TRBJ2-1, with D unresolved. V gave up 1 base and J gave up 0 bases, with 13 bases separating them. The CDR3 length is 17 residues. Per the germline V gene, CDR1 is SGHTA and CDR2 is FQGNSA. The CDR3 loop is CASSLGHSVSSYNEQFF. In nucleotides, the CDR3 is TGTGCCAGCAGCTTAGGTCACAGCGTGAGCTCCTACAATGAGCAGTTCTTC.

The chain carries TRBV2 and TRBJ1-2; 7 nucleotides agree with TRBD1. The CDR3 is 12 amino acids. The V gene's germline CDR1 is SNHLY and CDR2 FYNNEI. J was trimmed by 3 bases and V by 8 bases; bases with no gene match: 3. As DNA, the CDR3 is TGTGCCAGCCCTACAGGGGACTATGGCTACACCTTC. Translation gives CASPTGDYGYTF.

The chain is built from TRBV9 and TRBJ2-2, with a weak D call TRBD2 (7 bases). Germline V lookup: CDR1 SGDLS, CDR2 YYNGEE. There are 18 residues in the CDR3. V was pared by 0 bases and J by 0 bases, with 15 bases between. The CDR3 spells CASSVVGGGRANTGELFF. The DNA of the CDR3 is TGTGCCAGCAGCGTAGTCGGGGGCGGGAGAGCGAACACCGGGGAGCTGTTTTTT. The full variable domain, with the rest looked up from reference TRBV9 and TRBJ2-2, is DSGVTQTPKHLITATGQRVTLRCSPRSGDLSVYWYQQSLDQGLQFLIQYYNGEERAKGNILERFSAQQFPDLHSELNLSSLELGDSALYFCASSVVGGGRANTGELFFGEGSRLTVL.

The chain carries TRBV7-8 and TRBJ2-1; TRBD2 agrees at 9 bases. Germline CDR1 SGHVS, CDR2 FQNEAQ. V lost 10 bases and J lost 0; bases outside the gene matches: 10. The CDR3 covers 16 residues. The CDR3 region has the DNA TGTGCCATCCTAGGCGATAGCGGGAGCTCCTACAATGAGCAGTTCTTC. The encoded protein is CAILGDSGSSYNEQFF.

This clone was picked up a small number of times. The chain uses TRBV6-5 and TRBJ2-7; 13 bases fit TRBD2. The CDR3 runs 14 residues. From germline, CDR1 is MNHEY and CDR2 SVGAGI. Losses at the gene ends were 6 bases for V and 4 bases for J; bases not matched to a gene: 3. For the CDR3, the DNA is TGTGCCAGCAGATGGACTAGCGGGAGATACGAGCAGTACTTC. Its protein is CASRWTSGRYEQYF.

This chain links TRBV4-3 with TRBJ2-1; TRBD2 is a possible D gene (5 bases). The germline V and J ends were trimmed by 3 bases and 4 bases, with 10 bases remaining between them. The CDR3 is 14 residues long. Germline values: CDR1 LGHNA, CDR2 YSLEER. The CDR3 DNA reads as TGCGCCAGCAGCCAGCAACTAGGATACAATGAGCAGTTCTTC. Translating gives CASSQQLGYNEQFF.

The J gene is TRBJ2-5, the V gene TRBV5-8; D ambiguous. The CDR3 runs to 12 residues. Germline lookup yields CDR1 SGHTS and CDR2 YDEGEE. The ends were cut back, 4 bases at V and 9 bases at J, with 13 bases in the middle. The CDR3 region has the DNA TGTGCCAGCAGCAAAGACCCCACCCCCCAGTACTTC. Its translation is CASSKDPTPQYF. Combining the CDR3 with reference TRBV5-8 and TRBJ2-5 gives the whole variable domain EAGVTQSPTHLIKTRGQQATLRCSPISGHTSVYWYQQALGLGLQFLLWYDEGEERNRGNFPPRFSGRQFPNYSSELNVNALELEDSALYLCASSKDPTPQYFGPGTRLLVL.

The J gene is TRBJ1-3, the V gene TRBV5-1; the D is unclear. The CDR3 has 15 residues. CDR1 and CDR2 from the germline V gene are SGHRS and YFSETQ. The V end lost 0 bases, the J end lost 2 bases, and 9 bases lay between the germline ends. The CDR3 DNA reads as TGCGCCAGCAGCTTGGGGTCCGGGGCTGGAAACACCATATATTTT. It is translated as CASSLGSGAGNTIYF.

This clone was observed a single time. The rearrangement uses TRBV5-4 and TRBJ2-6; D is possibly TRBD2 (6 bases). From germline, CDR1 is SGHNT and CDR2 YYREEE (reference sequence). Trimming stripped 6 bases from V and 2 bases from J, with 12 bases between. This CDR3 contains 15 residues. Here the CDR3 reads CASTPGDAGANVLTF. In nucleotides, the CDR3 is TGTGCCAGCACCCCGGGGGATGCTGGGGCCAACGTCCTGACTTTC.

This clone appeared a single time. This chain links TRBV6-5 with TRBJ1-1; no clear D. V lost 2 bases and J 2 bases, leaving 9 bases between the germline ends. This CDR3 region has 14 residues. Germline CDR1 is MNHEY and CDR2 is SVGAGI. CDR3 nucleotide sequence: TGTGCCAGCAGTTACAAACCCCCAAACACTGAAGCTTTCTTT. It is translated as CASSYKPPNTEAFF.

The chain has TRBV19 and TRBJ2-2; TRBD1 agrees at 7 bases. Per the germline V gene, CDR1 is LNHDA and CDR2 is SQIVND (reference sequence). Trimming removed 5 bases from V and 1 base from J; junction bases left unmatched: 10. The CDR3 extends over 17 amino acids. The CDR3 bases are TGTGCCAGTAGTCCGGCCTTGGACAGGAGGAACACCGGGGAGCTGTTTTTT. Protein sequence: CASSPALDRRNTGELFF.

The V call is TRBV27, the J call TRBJ1-1; TRBD1 agrees at 7 bases. This CDR3 spans 15 amino acids. J was trimmed by 4 bases and V by 5 bases; bases with no gene match: 10. CDR1 and CDR2 from the germline V gene are MNHEY and SMNVEV (reference sequence). The CDR3 DNA sequence: TGTGCCAGCAGTCTCCAGGGGGGCTTTGGCACTGAAGCTTTCTTT. Its translation is CASSLQGGFGTEAFF.

V is TRBV9 and J is TRBJ2-3; 8 bases are a match to TRBD2. Germline V gene sequence: CDR1 SGDLS, CDR2 YYNGEE. The length of the CDR3 is 18 residues. Unmatched junction bases numbered 9, after V lost 0 bases and J lost 0 bases. The CDR3, as DNA: TGTGCCAGCAGCGTAGACCCGGGGGGGACTACTAGCACAGATACGCAGTATTTT. Amino acids: CASSVDPGGTTSTDTQYF. Combining the CDR3 with reference TRBV9 and TRBJ2-3 gives the whole variable domain DSGVTQTPKHLITATGQRVTLRCSPRSGDLSVYWYQQSLDQGLQFLIQYYNGEERAKGNILERFSAQQFPDLHSELNLSSLELGDSALYFCASSVDPGGTTSTDTQYFGPGTRLTVL.